The subject of this entry is one T cell receptor (beta chain). Original data processing: Reference gene primer amplification gave estimated nucleated cell counts. The assay was immunoSEQ multiplex PCR, and TCRdb's table has in-frame clones only and misses some. V, J and clone size reflect that table, while D and trimming were determined from the DNA. Seen here are 150,000 to 200,000 clones, approximately 80% observed once, and the top ten hold 2.9%. The data belong to a study of blood T cell repertoires in COVID-19. Looking at the study overall: Samples came from the United States, Italy and Spain, spanning acute and convalescent COVID-19. Nucleic acid was either cDNA or gDNA, and it came from T cells, B-cell-depleted T cells, or PBMCs.

CDR3 length equals 17 residues. Trimming took 0 bases from V and 0 from J; bases not matched to a gene: 5. Looked up from germline, CDR1 is MNHEY and CDR2 is SMNVEV (reference sequence). The source is an older woman with acute or convalescent COVID-19. Sequencing was done on a sample of peripheral blood. J is TRBJ1-5 and V is TRBV27; 7 bases line up with TRBD1. The CDR3 region has the DNA TGTGCCAGCAGTTTATCGGGACAGTCCTATAGCAATCAGCCCCAGCATTTT. Amino acids: CASSLSGQSYSNQPQHF.